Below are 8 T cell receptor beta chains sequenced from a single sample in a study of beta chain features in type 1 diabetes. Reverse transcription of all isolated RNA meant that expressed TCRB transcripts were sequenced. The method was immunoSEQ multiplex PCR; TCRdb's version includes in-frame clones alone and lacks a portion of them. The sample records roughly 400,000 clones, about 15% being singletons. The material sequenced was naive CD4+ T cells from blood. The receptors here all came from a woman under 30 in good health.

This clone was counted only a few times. The DNA of the CDR3 is TGTGCCAGCAGGTCAGAACTAGCGGTTAGCACAGATACGCAGTATTTT. As protein: CASRSELAVSTDTQYF. The chain uses TRBV2 and TRBJ2-3, with 8 nucleotides matching TRBD2. Germline V gene sequence: CDR1 SNHLY, CDR2 FYNNEI. J was trimmed by 0 bases and V by 6 bases; bases with no gene match: 8. The CDR3 is made up of 16 amino acids.

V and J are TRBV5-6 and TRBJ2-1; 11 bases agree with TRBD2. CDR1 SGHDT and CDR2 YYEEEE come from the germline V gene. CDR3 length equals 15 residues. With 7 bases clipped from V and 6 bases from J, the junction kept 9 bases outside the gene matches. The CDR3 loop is CASDRLAGIGNEQFF. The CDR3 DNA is TGTGCCAGCGACCGACTAGCGGGAATAGGCAATGAGCAGTTCTTC. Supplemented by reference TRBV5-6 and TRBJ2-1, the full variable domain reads DAGVTQSPTHLIKTRGQQVTLRCSPKSGHDTVSWYQQALGQGPQFIFQYYEEEERQRGNFPDRFSGHQFPNYSSELNVNALLLGDSALYLCASDRLAGIGNEQFFGPGTRLTVL.

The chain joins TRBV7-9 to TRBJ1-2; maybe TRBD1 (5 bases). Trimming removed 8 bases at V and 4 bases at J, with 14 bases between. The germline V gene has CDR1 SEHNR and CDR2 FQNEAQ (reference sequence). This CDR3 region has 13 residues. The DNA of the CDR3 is TGTGCCAGCGATCGGGGGGATAGCTATGGCTACACCTTC. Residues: CASDRGDSYGYTF.

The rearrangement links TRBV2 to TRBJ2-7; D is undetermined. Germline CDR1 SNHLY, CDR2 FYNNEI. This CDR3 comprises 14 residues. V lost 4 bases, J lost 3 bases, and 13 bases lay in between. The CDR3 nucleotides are TGTGCCAGCAGTGGCGCGACTTCTCACTACGAGCAGTACTTC. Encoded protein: CASSGATSHYEQYF.

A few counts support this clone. In DNA form, the CDR3 reads TGTGCCAGCAGCTTTGGGACTAGCGGAGGTTACGAGCAGTACTTC. It codes for CASSFGTSGGYEQYF. The chain uses TRBV7-8 and TRBJ2-7; 11 bases line up with TRBD2. The germline gives CDR1 SGHVS, CDR2 FQNEAQ. The CDR3 runs to 15 residues. V shed 3 bases, J shed 4 bases, and the junction held 5 bases outside the gene matches.

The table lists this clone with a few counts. The CDR3 DNA reads as TGCGCCAGCAGCTTAGAGGGCCCAAGGGACATTCAGTACTTC. Encoded protein: CASSLEGPRDIQYF. The chain recombines TRBV5-1 with TRBJ2-4; the D gene is possibly TRBD2 (5 bases). Germline V lookup: CDR1 SGHRS, CDR2 YFSETQ. This CDR3 region has 14 residues. V lost 2 bases and J lost 8, with 14 bases in between. The full variable domain, in which reference TRBV5-1 and TRBJ2-4 provide the parts outside the CDR3, is KAGVTQTPRYLIKTRGQQVTLSCSPISGHRSVSWYQQTPGQGLQFLFEYFSETQRNKGNFPGRFSGRQFSNSRSEMNVSTLELGDSALYLCASSLEGPRDIQYFGAGTRLSVL.

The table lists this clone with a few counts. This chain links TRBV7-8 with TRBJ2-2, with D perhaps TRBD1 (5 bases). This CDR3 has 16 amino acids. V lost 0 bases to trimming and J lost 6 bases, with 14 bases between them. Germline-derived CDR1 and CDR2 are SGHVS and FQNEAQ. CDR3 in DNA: TGTGCCAGCAGCTTAGCGGGTGCCTTAGGGGCCGGGGAGCTGTTTTTT. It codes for CASSLAGALGAGELFF.

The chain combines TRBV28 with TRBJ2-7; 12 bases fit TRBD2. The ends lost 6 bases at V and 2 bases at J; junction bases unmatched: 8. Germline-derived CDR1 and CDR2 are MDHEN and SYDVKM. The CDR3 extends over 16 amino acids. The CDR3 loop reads CASRGLAGGTTYEQYF. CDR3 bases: TGTGCCAGCAGAGGGCTAGCGGGAGGGACCACCTACGAGCAGTACTTC.